A single sample is the source of the 15 T cell receptor beta chains below, sequenced in a study of shared clonotypes between healthy human individuals. The protocol was immunoSEQ multiplex PCR, while the TCRdb copy is restricted to in-frame clones and leaves out a portion. The repertoire holds 650,000 to 800,000 clones, with 92% as singletons. CD45RO negativity and positive selection for CCR7 defined naive CD8 cells, a population that excluded terminally differentiated effector memory CD45RA+ cells. The sequencing sample was made of naive CD8+ T cells sorted from blood. These receptors were taken from a young man in good health.

This rearrangement joins TRBV4-3 to TRBJ1-1, with D unclear. Trimming shortened V by 3 bases and J by 0 bases, and 11 bases separated the two germline ends. Germline loops: CDR1 LGHNA, CDR2 YSLEER. The CDR3 is 15 residues long. CDR3 DNA: TGCGCCAGCAGCCAGGGCGGGGTAATGAACACTGAAGCTTTCTTT. Translating gives CASSQGGVMNTEAFF.

V gene TRBV5-6 combines with J gene TRBJ1-1, with D maybe TRBD1 (5 bases). Per germline, CDR1 SGHDT and CDR2 YYEEEE. The CDR3 sequence is 14 residues long. Trimming removed 1 base from V and 5 bases from J, with 12 bases in between. The CDR3 loop reads CASSLKGGGTEAFF. CDR3 coding DNA: TGTGCCAGCAGCTTGAAGGGCGGGGGAACTGAAGCTTTCTTT. Variable domain in full (rest from reference TRBV5-6 and TRBJ1-1): DAGVTQSPTHLIKTRGQQVTLRCSPKSGHDTVSWYQQALGQGPQFIFQYYEEEERQRGNFPDRFSGHQFPNYSSELNVNALLLGDSALYLCASSLKGGGTEAFFGQGTRLTVV.

This rearrangement joins TRBV7-6 to TRBJ2-7; D not certain. The CDR3 is made up of 14 amino acids. With 1 base removed from V and 5 bases from J, the gap between germline ends came to 12 bases. Germline V lookup: CDR1 SGHVS, CDR2 FNYEAQ. CDR3 coding DNA: TGTGCCAGCAGCTTAGAGGCAGTCTACCACGAGCAGTACTTC. Residues: CASSLEAVYHEQYF.

Only one count was recorded for this clone. The chain uses TRBV25-1 and TRBJ2-7; TRBD2 might be the D (6 bases). CDR3 size: 13 residues. The germline V and J ends were trimmed by 6 bases and 9 bases, with 18 bases remaining between them. Germline CDR1 is MGHDK and CDR2 is SYGVNS. The CDR3 region is CASRGTEGWMQYF. Written as DNA, the CDR3 is TGTGCCAGCAGGGGGACTGAGGGATGGATGCAGTACTTC.

The chain couples TRBV9 to TRBJ2-5; D may be TRBD1 or TRBD2 (5 bases each). CDR3 length: 15 residues. CDR1 and CDR2 from the germline V gene are SGDLS and YYNGEE. V was cut by 1 base and J by 1 base, with 11 bases left in between. The CDR3: CASSVFTGLQETQYF. In DNA form, the CDR3 reads TGTGCCAGCAGCGTATTCACGGGGCTCCAAGAGACCCAGTACTTC.

The rearrangement links TRBV7-9 to TRBJ1-1; D might be TRBD1 (6 bases). This CDR3 is 13 amino acids long. The germline gives CDR1 SEHNR, CDR2 FQNEAQ (reference sequence). The V gene lost 8 bases and the J gene lost 8 bases, with 18 bases spanning the gap. CDR3 DNA: TGTGCCAGCTTGCTCCAGGGGCGAAGAGAAGCTTTCTTT. This codes for CASLLQGRREAFF.

In the case of this clone: The same CDR3 also results from other DNA sequences found in this sample. The V and J genes are TRBV28 and TRBJ2-1; D remains ambiguous. The CDR3 runs 12 residues. Trimming took off 6 bases at V and 7 bases at J, with 10 bases between the two ends. Looked up from germline, CDR1 is MDHEN and CDR2 is SYDVKM. The CDR3 protein is CASSLDGNEQFF. The CDR3 nucleotides read TGTGCCAGCAGCCTAGATGGGAATGAGCAGTTCTTC.

The rearrangement links TRBV7-2 to TRBJ2-7, with D perhaps matching TRBD1 (6 bases). V was clipped by 6 bases and J by 2 bases, with 11 bases between them. The CDR3 covers 13 residues. The germline CDR1 and CDR2 sequences are SGHTA and FQGNSA. CDR3 bases: TGTGCCAGCAGGCCACCAGGGGCCTACGAGCAGTACTTC. Translating it yields CASRPPGAYEQYF. Together with reference TRBV7-2 and TRBJ2-7, the CDR3 gives the full variable domain: GAGVSQSPSNKVTEKGKDVELRCDPISGHTALYWYRQSLGQGLEFLIYFQGNSAPDKSGLPSDRFSAERTGGSVSTLTIQRTQQEDSAVYLCASRPPGAYEQYFGPGTRLTVT.

The V call is TRBV19, the J call TRBJ2-2; D is unresolved. The CDR3 is 11 amino acids. Germline CDR1 and CDR2: LNHDA and SQIVND (reference sequence). CDR3 DNA sequence: TGTGTCTCAGGGAACACCGGGGAGCTGTTTTTT. Amino acid sequence: CVSGNTGELFF. Variable domain in full (rest from reference TRBV19 and TRBJ2-2): DGGITQSPKYLFRKEGQNVTLSCEQNLNHDAMYWYRQDPGQGLRLIYYSQIVNDFQKGDIAEGYSVSREKKESFPLTVTSAQKNPTAFYLCVSGNTGELFFGEGSRLTVL.

The V call is TRBV4-1, the J call TRBJ2-2, with D unclear. V was trimmed by 4 bases and J by 1 base, leaving 4 bases between them. Germline V lookup: CDR1 MGHRA, CDR2 YSYEKL. This CDR3 spans 13 amino acids. The CDR3, as DNA: TGCGCCAGCAGCCCGGGGAACACCGGGGAGCTGTTTTTT. Its translation is CASSPGNTGELFF.

In this sample, this clone turned up a few times. The chain uses TRBV7-9 and TRBJ2-1; the D gene could be TRBD1 or TRBD2 (5 bases each). Germline V gene sequence: CDR1 SEHNR, CDR2 FQNEAQ (reference sequence). Trimming left V 5 bases short and J 6 bases short, with 14 bases between. This CDR3 region has 14 residues. For the CDR3, the DNA is TGTGCCAGCAGCGACCCGGGACGACTCAATGAGCAGTTCTTC. Translated: CASSDPGRLNEQFF. Looking up the rest from reference TRBV7-9 and TRBJ2-1 gives the full variable domain: DTGVSQNPRHKITKRGQNVTFRCDPISEHNRLYWYRQTLGQGPEFLTYFQNEAQLEKSRLLSDRFSAERPKGSFSTLEIQRTEQGDSAMYLCASSDPGRLNEQFFGPGTRLTVL.

The chain carries TRBV9 and TRBJ2-1; no clear D gene. CDR3 length: 15 amino acids. Looked up from germline, CDR1 is SGDLS and CDR2 is YYNGEE. The ends were cut back, 4 bases at V and 3 bases at J, with 14 bases in the middle. Here the CDR3 reads CASSPSWTVYNEQFF. The CDR3 DNA is TGTGCCAGCAGCCCCTCCTGGACGGTCTACAATGAGCAGTTCTTC.

This clone was recorded only once. The rearrangement joins TRBV4-3 to TRBJ2-1; D unclear. The CDR3 is 15 amino acids. The germline CDR1 and CDR2 sequences are LGHNA and YSLEER. Between the trimmed V and J ends, which lost 4 bases and 0 bases, there was a span of 10 bases. Written as DNA, the CDR3 is TGCGCCAGCAGCCCGACCATGAGCTCCTACAATGAGCAGTTCTTC. Its protein is CASSPTMSSYNEQFF.

This chain connects TRBV6-1 to TRBJ2-1; D remains ambiguous. The CDR3 has 15 residues. The germline V gene has CDR1 MNHNS and CDR2 SASEGT. V lost 4 bases and J lost 2, with 12 bases in between. In DNA form, the CDR3 reads TGTGCCAGCAGTGTAGGGAAGAGTCCCTACAATGAGCAGTTCTTC. Its translation: CASSVGKSPYNEQFF.

The rearrangement joins TRBV28 to TRBJ2-7, with a weak D call TRBD1 (5 bases). V was cut by 6 bases and J by 4 bases, with 10 bases left in between. The CDR3 runs 12 residues. The germline CDR1 and CDR2 sequences are MDHEN and SYDVKM. The CDR3 is CASRGQGYEQYF. The CDR3 DNA reads as TGTGCCAGCAGAGGGCAGGGTTACGAGCAGTACTTC.